The clone carrying this T cell receptor beta chain was counted ten times or more. This sample was included in a study of low-dose radiotherapy and immunotherapy resistance in tumors. In the study overall: Cohort 2 received 1 Gy per fraction every two weeks, totaling 13 Gy over 26 weeks. Primers used for first-strand cDNA, a TRAV- and TRBV-specific set, covered both alpha and beta chains.

This CDR3 has 14 residues. Trimming at V came to 5 bases and at J to 5 bases, leaving 7 bases not matched to a gene. Per the germline V gene, CDR1 is SGHRS and CDR2 is YFSETQ. The authors amplified TCRs for about 20 PCR cycles with a constant-region primer and a V-primer adapter. TCRdb independently ran MiXCR on the reads; one entry per CDR3 protein. The data show roughly 48,000 distinct CDR3 sequences, around 34% seen once. The time point here: after trial treatment. Treatment specified: LDRT plus nivolumab, ipilimumab, low-dose cyclophosphamide and aspirin (RACIN trial). Low-dose radiotherapy and low-dose cyclophosphamide, together with aspirin, ipilimumab and nivolumab, were given to donors. Advanced solid tumors lacking tumor-infiltrating lymphocytes characterized eligible patients.

The receptor was isolated from a male donor with rectosigmoid adenocarcinoma. The chain employs TRBV5-1 and TRBJ2-5; the match to TRBD2 covers 9 bases. The sample was PBMCs, taken after low-dose radiotherapy plus immunotherapy. The DNA of the CDR3 is TGCGCCAGCAGGCCGGGACTAGCTGGGGAGACCCAGTACTTC. Protein: CASRPGLAGETQYF.